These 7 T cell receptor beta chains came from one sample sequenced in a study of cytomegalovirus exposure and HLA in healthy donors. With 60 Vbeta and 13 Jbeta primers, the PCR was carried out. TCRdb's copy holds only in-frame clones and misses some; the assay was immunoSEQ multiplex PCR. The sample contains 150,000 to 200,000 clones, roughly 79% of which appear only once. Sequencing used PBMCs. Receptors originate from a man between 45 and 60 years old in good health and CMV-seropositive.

The CDR3 region is CASSLYQGSGDGYTF. The CDR3 nucleotides read TGTGCCAGCAGTTTGTACCAGGGAAGTGGTGATGGCTACACCTTC. V and J are TRBV28 and TRBJ1-2; the D gene is possibly TRBD1 (5 bases). The CDR3 loop spans 15 amino acids. Germline-derived CDR1 and CDR2 are MDHEN and SYDVKM. V was cut by 3 bases and J by 6 bases, with 17 bases left in between.

CDR3 DNA: TGTGCCAGCTCACCCGGGGGAAACACCATATATTTT. Translation: CASSPGGNTIYF. V and J are TRBV18 and TRBJ1-3; D ambiguous. V lost 3 bases and J 4 bases, leaving 4 bases between the germline ends. Germline-derived CDR1 and CDR2 are KGHSH and LQKENI. The CDR3 has 12 residues.

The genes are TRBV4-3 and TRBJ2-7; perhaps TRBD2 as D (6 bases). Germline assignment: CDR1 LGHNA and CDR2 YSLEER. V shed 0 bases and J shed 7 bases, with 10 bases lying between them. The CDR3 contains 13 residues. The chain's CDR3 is CASSQDRGREQYF. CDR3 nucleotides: TGCGCCAGCAGCCAAGATCGAGGGAGGGAGCAGTACTTC.

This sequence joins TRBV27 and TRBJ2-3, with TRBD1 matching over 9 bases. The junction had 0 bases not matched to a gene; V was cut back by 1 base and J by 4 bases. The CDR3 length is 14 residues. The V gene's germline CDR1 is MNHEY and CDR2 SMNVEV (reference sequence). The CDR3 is CASSLWTGADTQYF. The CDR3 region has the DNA TGTGCCAGCAGTTTATGGACAGGGGCAGATACGCAGTATTTT.

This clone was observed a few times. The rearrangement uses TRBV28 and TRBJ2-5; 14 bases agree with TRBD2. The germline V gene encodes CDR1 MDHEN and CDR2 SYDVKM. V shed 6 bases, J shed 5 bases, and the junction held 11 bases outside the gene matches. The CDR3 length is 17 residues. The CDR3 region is CASRVGLAGGYRETQYF. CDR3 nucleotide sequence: TGTGCCAGCAGGGTCGGACTAGCGGGGGGCTACAGGGAGACCCAGTACTTC.

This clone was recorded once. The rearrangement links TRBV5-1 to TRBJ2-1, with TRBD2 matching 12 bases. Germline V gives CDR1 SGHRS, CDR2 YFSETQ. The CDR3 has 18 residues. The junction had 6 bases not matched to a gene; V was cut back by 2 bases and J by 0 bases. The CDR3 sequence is CASSLRLAGADSYNEQFF. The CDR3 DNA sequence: TGCGCCAGCAGCTTACGACTAGCGGGGGCCGACTCCTACAATGAGCAGTTCTTC.

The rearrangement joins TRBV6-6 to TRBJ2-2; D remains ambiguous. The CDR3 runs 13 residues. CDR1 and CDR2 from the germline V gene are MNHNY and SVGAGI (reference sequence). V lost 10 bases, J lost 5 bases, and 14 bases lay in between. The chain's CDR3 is CATLTPLTGELFF. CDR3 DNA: TGTGCCACCCTAACCCCATTAACCGGGGAGCTGTTTTTT.